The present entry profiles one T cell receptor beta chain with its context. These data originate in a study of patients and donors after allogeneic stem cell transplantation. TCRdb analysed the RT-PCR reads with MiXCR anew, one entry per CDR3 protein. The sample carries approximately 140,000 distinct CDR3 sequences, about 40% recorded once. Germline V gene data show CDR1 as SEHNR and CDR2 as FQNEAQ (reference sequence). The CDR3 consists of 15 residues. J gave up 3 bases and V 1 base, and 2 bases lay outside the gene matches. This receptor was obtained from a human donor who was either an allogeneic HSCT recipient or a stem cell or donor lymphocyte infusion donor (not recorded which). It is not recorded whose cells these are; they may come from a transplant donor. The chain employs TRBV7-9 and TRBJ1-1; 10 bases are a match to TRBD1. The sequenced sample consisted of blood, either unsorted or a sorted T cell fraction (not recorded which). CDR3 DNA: TGTGCCAGCAGCTTAGGGACAGGGGGGCACACTGAAGCTTTCTTT. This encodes CASSLGTGGHTEAFF.